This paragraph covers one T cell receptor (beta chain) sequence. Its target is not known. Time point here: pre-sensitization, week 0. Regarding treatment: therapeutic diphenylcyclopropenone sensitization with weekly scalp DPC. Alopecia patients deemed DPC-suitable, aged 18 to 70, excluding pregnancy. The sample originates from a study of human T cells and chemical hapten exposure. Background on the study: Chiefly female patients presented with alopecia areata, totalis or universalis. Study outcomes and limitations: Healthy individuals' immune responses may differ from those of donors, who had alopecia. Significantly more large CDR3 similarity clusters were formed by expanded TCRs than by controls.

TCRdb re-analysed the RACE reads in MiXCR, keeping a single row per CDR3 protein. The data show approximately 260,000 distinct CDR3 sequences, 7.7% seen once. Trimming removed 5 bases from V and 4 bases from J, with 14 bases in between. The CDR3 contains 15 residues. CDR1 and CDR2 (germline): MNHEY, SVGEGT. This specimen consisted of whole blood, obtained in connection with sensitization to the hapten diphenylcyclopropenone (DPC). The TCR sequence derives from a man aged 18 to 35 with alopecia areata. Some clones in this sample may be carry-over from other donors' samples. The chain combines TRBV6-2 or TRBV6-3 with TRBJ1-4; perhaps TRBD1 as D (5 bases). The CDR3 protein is CASSTGGEINEKLFF. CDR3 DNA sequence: TGTGCCAGCAGTACTGGGGGAGAAATTAATGAAAAACTGTTTTTT.